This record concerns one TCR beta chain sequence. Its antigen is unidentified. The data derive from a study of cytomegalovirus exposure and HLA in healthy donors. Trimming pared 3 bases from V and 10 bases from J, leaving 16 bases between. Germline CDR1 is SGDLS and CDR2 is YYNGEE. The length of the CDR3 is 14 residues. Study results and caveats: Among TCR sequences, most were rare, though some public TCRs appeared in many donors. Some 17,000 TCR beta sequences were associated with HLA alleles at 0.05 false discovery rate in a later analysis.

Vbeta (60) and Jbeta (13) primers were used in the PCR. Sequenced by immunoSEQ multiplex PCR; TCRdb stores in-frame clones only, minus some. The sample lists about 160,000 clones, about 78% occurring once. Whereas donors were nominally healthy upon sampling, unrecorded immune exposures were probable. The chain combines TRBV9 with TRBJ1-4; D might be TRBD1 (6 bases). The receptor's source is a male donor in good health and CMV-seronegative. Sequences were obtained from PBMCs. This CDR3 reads CASSAGDFSGKLFF. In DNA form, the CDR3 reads TGTGCCAGCAGCGCAGGGGATTTTAGTGGAAAACTGTTTTTT. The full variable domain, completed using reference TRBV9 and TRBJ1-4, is DSGVTQTPKHLITATGQRVTLRCSPRSGDLSVYWYQQSLDQGLQFLIQYYNGEERAKGNILERFSAQQFPDLHSELNLSSLELGDSALYFCASSAGDFSGKLFFGSGTQLSVL.